Below are 21 T cell receptor beta chains sequenced from a single sample in a study of T-cell reconstitution after alpha-beta-depleted transplantation in children. Preparation of the TCRbeta library used unique molecular identifiers. TCRdb reprocessed the PCR reads with MiXCR, giving one entry per CDR3 protein. The repertoire consists of 600,000 to 800,000 distinct CDR3 sequences, with approximately 14% occurring once and the leading ten covering around 0.79%. The input for sequencing was PBMCs, taken before TCRalphabeta/CD19-depleted stem cell transplant. The receptors shown here come from a girl aged 2 to 10 with congenital amegakaryocytic thrombocytopenia, due to receive a stem cell transplant.

This clonotype was counted ten times or more. The V and J genes are TRBV28 and TRBJ2-2, with 8 bases lining up with TRBD1. The V segment lost 7 bases and the J segment 3 bases; nucleotides outside the gene matches: 13. The CDR3 sequence is 17 residues long. The germline CDR1 and CDR2 sequences are MDHEN and SYDVKM. CDR3 DNA: TGTGCCAGCAACCTACAACTCAGGGGGCCGGACACCGGGGAGCTGTTTTTT. Protein: CASNLQLRGPDTGELFF.

This clonotype was recorded many times. The chain links TRBV20-1 to TRBJ2-7, with a possible D match to TRBD2 (6 bases). This CDR3 comprises 13 residues. CDR1 DFQATT and CDR2 SNEGSKA come from the germline V gene (reference sequence). V dropped 0 bases and J dropped 6 bases, with 12 bases sitting between them. CDR3 bases: TGCAGTGCTAGAGATCGGGGTAGCGGCGAGCAGTACTTC. Its translation is CSARDRGSGEQYF.

This clonotype was observed a few times. An end of the junction differs from the germline gene, which may be a read error. DNA of the CDR3: TGTGCCAGTAGCTTCGAAGGGTTCTCCTACAATGAGCAGTTCTTC. Residues: CASSFEGFSYNEQFF. The chain links TRBV7-6 to TRBJ2-1; unclear D gene. Germline V lookup: CDR1 SGHVS, CDR2 FNYEAQ. The CDR3 spans 15 residues.

This clonotype was observed many times. The rearrangement joins TRBV20-1 to TRBJ2-1; no clear D. Germline V gives CDR1 DFQATT, CDR2 SNEGSKA (reference sequence). The CDR3 is 13 residues long. The V end lost 7 bases, the J end lost 8 bases, and 18 bases lay between the germline ends. The CDR3 protein is CSVPVQGWDEQFF. For the CDR3, the DNA is TGCAGTGTCCCGGTGCAAGGCTGGGATGAGCAGTTCTTC.

This clonotype has at least ten counts. The chain links TRBV11-2 to TRBJ2-1; TRBD2 matches 7 bases. CDR1 is SGHAT, CDR2 FQNNGV, per germline. This CDR3 is 15 amino acids long. V lost 10 bases and J lost 2; bases outside the gene matches: 11. CDR3 residues: CATSRRAGTYNEQFF. CDR3 in DNA: TGTGCCACTTCTAGAAGAGCGGGAACCTACAATGAGCAGTTCTTC.

The chain joins TRBV5-1 to TRBJ2-7, with unresolved D. Germline V gives CDR1 SGHRS, CDR2 YFSETQ. The CDR3 extends over 16 amino acids. The V and J ends lost 0 bases and 5 bases respectively, with 18 bases between them. CDR3: CASSLAHRVLGDEQYF. The CDR3 DNA is TGCGCCAGCAGCTTGGCTCATCGGGTGTTAGGAGACGAGCAGTACTTC.

Many counts were recorded for this clonotype. This chain joins TRBV24-1 and TRBJ2-1; D tentatively fits TRBD1 or TRBD2 (5 bases each). The V end was cut by 5 bases, the J end by 2 bases, with 6 bases between. This CDR3 spans 13 amino acids. The germline CDR1 and CDR2 sequences are KGHDR and SFDVKD. The CDR3 region is CATSAGPYNEQFF. CDR3 bases: TGTGCCACCAGTGCGGGGCCCTACAATGAGCAGTTCTTC.

This clonotype came up many times. The chain employs TRBV5-1 and TRBJ2-7, with a tentative D call TRBD2 (5 bases). Per germline, CDR1 SGHRS and CDR2 YFSETQ. This CDR3 spans 17 amino acids. V lost 3 bases, J lost 3 bases, and 22 bases lay in between. CDR3 region: CASSSGRTLSNHYEQYF. The CDR3 nucleotides are TGCGCCAGCAGCTCTGGAAGGACTCTCTCGAATCACTACGAGCAGTACTTC.

This clonotype was seen ten or more times. The J gene is TRBJ2-1, the V gene TRBV5-1; D is unresolved. The CDR3 totals 11 residues. V was pared by 1 base and J by 8 bases, with 4 bases between. Germline V gene lookup returns CDR1 SGHRS and CDR2 YFSETQ. The DNA for the CDR3 is TGCGCCAGCAGCTTGTGGGATGAGCAGTTCTTC. This codes for CASSLWDEQFF. Combining the CDR3 with reference TRBV5-1 and TRBJ2-1 gives the whole variable domain KAGVTQTPRYLIKTRGQQVTLSCSPISGHRSVSWYQQTPGQGLQFLFEYFSETQRNKGNFPGRFSGRQFSNSRSEMNVSTLELGDSALYLCASSLWDEQFFGPGTRLTVL.

This clonotype came up a few times. This chain uses TRBV6-5 with TRBJ2-7, with a weak D call TRBD2 (5 bases). The V gene lost 0 bases and the J gene lost 4 bases, with 22 bases spanning the gap. CDR3 length: 18 amino acids. CDR1 and CDR2 from the germline V gene are MNHEY and SVGAGI. In DNA, the CDR3 is TGTGCCAGCAGTTACTCGAAGGCTGGTACTAGTAGTTCTTACGAGCAGTACTTC. This translates into CASSYSKAGTSSSYEQYF.

This CDR3 is CSARSGRAHEQYF. CDR3 DNA: TGCAGTGCCCGTAGCGGGAGGGCCCACGAGCAGTACTTC. The rearrangement links TRBV20-1 to TRBJ2-7; 11 nucleotides line up with TRBD2. The CDR3 length is 13 residues. The trim removed 6 bases at V and 5 bases at J, leaving 6 bases unmatched. From germline, CDR1 is DFQATT and CDR2 SNEGSKA (reference sequence).

At least ten counts were recorded for this clonotype. The V and J genes are TRBV5-1 and TRBJ2-5; D is undetermined. The germline V gene has CDR1 SGHRS and CDR2 YFSETQ. This CDR3 has 13 amino acids. V was pared by 1 base and J by 6 bases, with 10 bases between. The CDR3 DNA is TGCGCCAGCAGCTTGAGCCTACCACAGACCCAGTACTTC. It translates to CASSLSLPQTQYF.

This chain's CDR3 is CASSPRGGTGELFF. DNA of the CDR3: TGTGCCAGCAGCCCCAGGGGTGGAACCGGGGAGCTGTTTTTT. The J gene is TRBJ2-2, the V gene TRBV7-9; weak D call: TRBD1 (6 bases). The CDR3 has 14 residues. Germline V lookup: CDR1 SEHNR, CDR2 FQNEAQ (reference sequence). Trimming removed 5 bases from V and 5 bases from J, with 12 bases in between.

V gene TRBV3-1 combines with J gene TRBJ2-1, with D tentatively TRBD2 (6 bases). The germline CDR1 and CDR2 sequences are LGHDT and YNNKEL (reference sequence). The CDR3 is made up of 17 amino acids. Trimming took off 1 base at V and 0 bases at J, with 13 bases between the two ends. CDR3 nucleotides: TGTGCCAGCAGCCAAGCTCCCGGGAGTGTCTCCTACAATGAGCAGTTCTTC. Residues: CASSQAPGSVSYNEQFF.

The rearrangement links TRBV7-3 to TRBJ2-1, with 9 bases that match TRBD1. The J segment lost 8 bases and the V segment lost 3 bases, leaving 2 bases of the junction unmatched. Germline assignment: CDR1 SGHTA and CDR2 FQGTGA. The CDR3 extends over 13 amino acids. The CDR3 DNA reads as TGTGCCAGCAGCTTCGACAGGGGGGATGAGCAGTTCTTC. It encodes CASSFDRGDEQFF.

The chain has TRBV20-1 and TRBJ2-1; TRBD2 is a possible D gene (6 bases). Trimming removed 5 bases at V and 5 bases at J, with 13 bases between. Germline CDR1 DFQATT, CDR2 SNEGSKA (reference sequence). The CDR3 totals 13 residues. The DNA of the CDR3 is TGCAGTGCTTCTCGGGAGCGCAACAATGAGCAGTTCTTC. It translates to CSASRERNNEQFF.

The chain combines TRBV11-3 with TRBJ2-5; TRBD2 matches at 8 bases. Germline CDR1 is SGHNT and CDR2 is YENEEA. Trimming at V came to 5 bases and at J to 1 base, leaving 6 bases not matched to a gene. This CDR3 region has 15 residues. This CDR3 is CASSIGTSGQETQYF. The CDR3 coding sequence is TGTGCCAGCAGCATCGGTACTAGCGGCCAAGAGACCCAGTACTTC.

This clonotype turned up a few times. V usage is TRBV30 and J usage is TRBJ2-1; D perhaps matches TRBD2 (5 bases). Trimming pared 3 bases from V and 2 bases from J, leaving 14 bases between. There are 15 residues in the CDR3. The germline gives CDR1 GTSNPN, CDR2 SVGIG (reference sequence). Written as DNA, the CDR3 is TGTGCCTGGAGCCTAGCCCCTGACCCCTACAATGAGCAGTTCTTC. It yields the protein CAWSLAPDPYNEQFF.

This clonotype occurred a few times. This chain links TRBV6-5 with TRBJ1-5; weak D call: TRBD1 (5 bases). V was pared by 3 bases and J by 6 bases, with 15 bases between. Per the germline V gene, CDR1 is MNHEY and CDR2 is SVGAGI. The CDR3 is 15 residues long. Here the CDR3 reads CASSYSRRALQPQHF. As DNA, the CDR3 is TGTGCCAGCAGTTATTCTCGCAGGGCTCTTCAGCCCCAGCATTTT.

The chain combines TRBV13 with TRBJ2-3; perhaps TRBD1 as D (5 bases). The V gene's germline CDR1 is PRHDT and CDR2 FYEKMQ (reference sequence). The CDR3 length is 12 residues. V gave up 2 bases and J gave up 6 bases, with 6 bases separating them. CDR3 bases: TGTGCCAGCAGCTTAAAGGGGGATACGCAGTATTTT. Encoded protein: CASSLKGDTQYF.

A few counts support this clonotype. CDR3 residues: CASSSVGGNTGELFF. CDR3 bases: TGCGCCAGCAGCTCCGTAGGGGGGAACACCGGGGAGCTGTTTTTT. This rearrangement joins TRBV5-1 to TRBJ2-2; maybe TRBD1 (6 bases). The CDR3 has 15 residues. CDR1 and CDR2 (germline): SGHRS, YFSETQ. V lost 3 bases and J 1 base, leaving 10 bases between the germline ends. Full variable domain (outside the CDR3, taken from reference TRBV5-1 and TRBJ2-2): KAGVTQTPRYLIKTRGQQVTLSCSPISGHRSVSWYQQTPGQGLQFLFEYFSETQRNKGNFPGRFSGRQFSNSRSEMNVSTLELGDSALYLCASSSVGGNTGELFFGEGSRLTVL.